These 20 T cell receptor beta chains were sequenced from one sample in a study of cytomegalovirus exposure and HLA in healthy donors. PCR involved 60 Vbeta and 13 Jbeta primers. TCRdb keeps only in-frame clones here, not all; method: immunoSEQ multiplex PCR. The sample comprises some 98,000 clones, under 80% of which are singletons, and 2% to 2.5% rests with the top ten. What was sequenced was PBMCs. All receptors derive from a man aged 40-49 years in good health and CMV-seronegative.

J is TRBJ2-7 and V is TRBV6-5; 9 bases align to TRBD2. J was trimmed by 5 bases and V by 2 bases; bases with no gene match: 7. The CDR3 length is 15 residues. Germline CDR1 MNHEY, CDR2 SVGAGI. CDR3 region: CASSYPASGNDEQYF. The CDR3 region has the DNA TGTGCCAGCAGTTACCCGGCTAGCGGGAACGACGAGCAGTACTTC.

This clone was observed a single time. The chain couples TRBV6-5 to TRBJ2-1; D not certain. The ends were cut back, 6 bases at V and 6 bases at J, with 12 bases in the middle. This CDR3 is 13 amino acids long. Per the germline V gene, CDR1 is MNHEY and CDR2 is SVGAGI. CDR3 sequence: CASRSTLGNEQFF. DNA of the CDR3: TGTGCCAGCAGATCGACTCTAGGCAATGAGCAGTTCTTC.

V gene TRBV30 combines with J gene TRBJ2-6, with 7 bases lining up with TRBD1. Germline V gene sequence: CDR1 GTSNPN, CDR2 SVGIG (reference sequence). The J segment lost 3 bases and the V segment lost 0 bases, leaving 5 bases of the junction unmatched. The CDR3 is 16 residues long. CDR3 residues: CAWSVQGRGGANVLTF. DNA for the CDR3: TGTGCCTGGAGTGTACAGGGGAGAGGTGGGGCCAACGTCCTGACTTTC.

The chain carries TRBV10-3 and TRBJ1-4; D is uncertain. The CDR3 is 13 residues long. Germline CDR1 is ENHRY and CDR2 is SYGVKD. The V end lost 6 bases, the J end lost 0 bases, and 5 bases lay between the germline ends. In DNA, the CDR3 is TGTGCCATCAGCAGTGCAACTAATGAAAAACTGTTTTTT. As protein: CAISSATNEKLFF.

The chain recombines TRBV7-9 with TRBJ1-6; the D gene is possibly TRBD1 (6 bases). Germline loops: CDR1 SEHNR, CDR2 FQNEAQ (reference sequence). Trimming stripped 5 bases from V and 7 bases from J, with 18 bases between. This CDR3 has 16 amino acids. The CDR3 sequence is CASSREGGPRNSPLHF. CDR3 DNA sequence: TGTGCCAGCAGCCGAGAGGGGGGGCCAAGGAATTCACCCCTCCACTTT.

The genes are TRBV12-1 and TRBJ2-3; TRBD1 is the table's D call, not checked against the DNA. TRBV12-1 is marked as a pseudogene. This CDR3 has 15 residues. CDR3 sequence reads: CASSFALQGADTQYF. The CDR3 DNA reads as TGTGCCAGCAGCTTTGCGCTTCAGGGGGCAGATACGCAGTATTTT.

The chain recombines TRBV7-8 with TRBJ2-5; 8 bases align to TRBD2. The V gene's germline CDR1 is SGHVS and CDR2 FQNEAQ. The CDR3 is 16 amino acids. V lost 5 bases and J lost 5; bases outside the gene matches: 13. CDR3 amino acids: CASSPGGRVGKETQYF. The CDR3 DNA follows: TGTGCCAGCAGCCCGGGGGGGCGGGTTGGAAAGGAGACCCAGTACTTC.

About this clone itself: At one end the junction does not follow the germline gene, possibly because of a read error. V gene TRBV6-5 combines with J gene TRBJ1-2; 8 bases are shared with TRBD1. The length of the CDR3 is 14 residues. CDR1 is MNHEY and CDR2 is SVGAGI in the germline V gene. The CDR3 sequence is CASSYSYRGGGYTF. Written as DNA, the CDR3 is TGTGCCAGCAGCTACTCTTACAGGGGGGGTGGCTACACCTTC.

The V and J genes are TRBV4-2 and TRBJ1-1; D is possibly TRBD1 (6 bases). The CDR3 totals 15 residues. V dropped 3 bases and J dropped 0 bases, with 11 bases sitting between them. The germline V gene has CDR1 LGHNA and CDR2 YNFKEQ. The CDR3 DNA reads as TGTGCCAGCAGCCAGCCAAGGGGGATGAACACTGAAGCTTTCTTT. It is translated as CASSQPRGMNTEAFF.

As DNA, the CDR3 is TGCGCCAGCAGCCCGGGTTTAGGGACAGGGAGCACAGATACGCAGTATTTT. It is translated as CASSPGLGTGSTDTQYF. The chain carries TRBV5-1 and TRBJ2-3; TRBD1 matches at 9 bases. V trimming: 4 bases; J trimming: 0 bases; junction bases outside the gene matches: 9. The length of the CDR3 is 17 residues. Looked up from germline, CDR1 is SGHRS and CDR2 is YFSETQ.

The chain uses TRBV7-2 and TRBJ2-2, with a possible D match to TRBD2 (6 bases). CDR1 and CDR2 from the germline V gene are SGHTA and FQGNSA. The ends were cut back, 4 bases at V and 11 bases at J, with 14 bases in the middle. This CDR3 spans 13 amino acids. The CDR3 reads CASSSGWGVELFF. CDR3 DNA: TGTGCCAGCAGCTCGGGATGGGGGGTAGAGCTGTTTTTT.

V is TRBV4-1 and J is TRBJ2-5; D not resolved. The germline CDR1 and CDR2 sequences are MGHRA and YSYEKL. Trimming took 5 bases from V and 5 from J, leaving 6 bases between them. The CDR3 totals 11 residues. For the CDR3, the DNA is TGCGCCAGCAGCGCGGCCGAGACCCAGTACTTC. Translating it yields CASSAAETQYF.

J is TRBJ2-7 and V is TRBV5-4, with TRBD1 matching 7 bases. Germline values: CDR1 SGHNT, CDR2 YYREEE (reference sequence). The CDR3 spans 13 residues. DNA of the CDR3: TGTGCTTGGGGTAGGCAGGGGGCCTACGAGCAGTACTTC. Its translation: CAWGRQGAYEQYF.

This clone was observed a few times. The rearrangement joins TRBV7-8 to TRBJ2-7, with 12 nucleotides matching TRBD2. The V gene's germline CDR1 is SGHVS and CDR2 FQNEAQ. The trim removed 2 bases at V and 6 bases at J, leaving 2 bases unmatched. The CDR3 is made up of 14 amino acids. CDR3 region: CASSLLAGGPEQYF. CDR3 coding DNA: TGTGCCAGCAGCTTACTAGCGGGAGGGCCCGAGCAGTACTTC.

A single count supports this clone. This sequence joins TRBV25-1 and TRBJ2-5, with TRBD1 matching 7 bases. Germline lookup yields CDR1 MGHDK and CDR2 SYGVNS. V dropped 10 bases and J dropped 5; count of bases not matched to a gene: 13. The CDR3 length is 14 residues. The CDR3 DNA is TGTGCCACCACGGACAGGTACCCCCACGAGACCCAGTACTTC. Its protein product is CATTDRYPHETQYF.

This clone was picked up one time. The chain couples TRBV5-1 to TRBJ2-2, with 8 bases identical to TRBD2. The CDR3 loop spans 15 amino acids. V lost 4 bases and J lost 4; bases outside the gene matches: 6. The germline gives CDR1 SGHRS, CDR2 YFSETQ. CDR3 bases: TGCGCCAGCAGCCCGGGGGGGGACGTCACCGGGGAGCTGTTTTTT. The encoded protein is CASSPGGDVTGELFF.

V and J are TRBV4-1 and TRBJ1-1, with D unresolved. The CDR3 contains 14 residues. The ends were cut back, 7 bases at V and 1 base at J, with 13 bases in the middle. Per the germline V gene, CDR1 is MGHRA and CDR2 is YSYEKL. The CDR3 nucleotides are TGCGCCAGCAAGCCAGAGGGCTGGAACACTGAAGCTTTCTTT. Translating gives CASKPEGWNTEAFF.

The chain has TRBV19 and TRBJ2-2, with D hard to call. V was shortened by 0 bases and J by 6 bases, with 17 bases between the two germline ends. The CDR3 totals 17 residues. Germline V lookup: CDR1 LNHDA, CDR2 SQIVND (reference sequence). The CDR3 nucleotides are TGTGCCAGTAGTATAGATGCAGGTTTATTGCCGTCCGGGGAGCTGTTTTTT. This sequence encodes CASSIDAGLLPSGELFF.

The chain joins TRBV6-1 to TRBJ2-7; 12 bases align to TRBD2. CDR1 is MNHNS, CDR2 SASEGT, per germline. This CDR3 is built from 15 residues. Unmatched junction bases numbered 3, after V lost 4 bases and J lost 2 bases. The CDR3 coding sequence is TGTGCCAGCAGTGGACTAGCGGGAGAAACCTACGAGCAGTACTTC. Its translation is CASSGLAGETYEQYF.

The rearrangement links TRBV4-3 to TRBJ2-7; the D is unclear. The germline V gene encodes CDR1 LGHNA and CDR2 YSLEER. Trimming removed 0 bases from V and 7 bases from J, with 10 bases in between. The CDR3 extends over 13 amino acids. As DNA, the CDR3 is TGCGCCAGCAGCCAAGAACGCCAGAGGGAGCAGTACTTC. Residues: CASSQERQREQYF.